The rows below give T cell receptor beta chains drawn from one sample of a study of blood T cell repertoires in COVID-19. Generated by immunoSEQ multiplex PCR, the TCRdb table keeps only in-frame clones and is missing some. This table holds about 140,000 clones, under 85% found once. The sequenced sample consisted of peripheral blood. These receptors all come from a human donor in a cohort sampled during active COVID-19. Both conserved end residues are part of each CDR3. The D gene is left open where the match is weak. Clone size is stated in some rows and not others, as once, few, many or a class when expanded.

DNA	CDR3	D	size	J	V
TGTGCCAGCGGGGTGCGGGGGGTTGAGCAGTTCTTC	CASGVRGVEQFF	TRBD2	NA	TRBJ2-1	TRBV7-2
TGTGCCAGCAGCCAGCCAGGGACAGGGACGTTATCTAACTATGGCTACACCTTC	CASSQPGTGTLSNYGYTF	TRBD1	NA	TRBJ1-2	TRBV4-2
TGTGCCATCAGTGAGACAGGGAATCAATACGAGCAGTACTTC	CAISETGNQYEQYF	NA	NA	TRBJ2-7	TRBV10-3
TGCGCCAGCAGCTCTAGCGGGTCTAGCACAGATACGCAGTATTTT	CASSSSGSSTDTQYF	TRBD2	NA	TRBJ2-3	TRBV5-1
TGTGCCAGCAGCCAAGAAGTAGGGGAATTCGATGAGCAGTTCTTC	CASSQEVGEFDEQFF	NA	NA	TRBJ2-1	TRBV3-1/TRBV3-2
TGTGCCAGTAGTAAACCCTATAGGCAGCGTAACAATGAGCAGTTCTTC	CASSKPYRQRNNEQFF	NA	few	TRBJ2-1	TRBV19
TGTGCCAGCAGTGACCCGGGACAGGGATTACGAACAGATACGCAGTATTTT	CASSDPGQGLRTDTQYF	TRBD1	NA	TRBJ2-3	TRBV25-1
TGTGCCAGCAGCTTGGCGGGACTAGCGGGAGGACGCTCCTACGAGCAGTACTTC	CASSLAGLAGGRSYEQYF	TRBD2	NA	TRBJ2-7	TRBV5-6
TGTGCCAGTAGTACCCCTCCCAGACGCAGCCGGAGGGAAAAACTGTTTTTT	CASSTPPRRSRREKLFF	NA	NA	TRBJ1-4	TRBV19
TGTGCCAGCAGCTTAGTGGGGCTCGACGAGCAGTACTTC	CASSLVGLDEQYF	NA	NA	TRBJ2-7	TRBV7-2
TGCGCCAGCAGCGGACCGGGACAGGTCACAGATACGCAGTATTTT	CASSGPGQVTDTQYF	TRBD1	NA	TRBJ2-3	TRBV5-1
TGTGCCAGCAGCCAAGGTGAACTAGCGGGAGGTAGCTCCTACAATGAGCAGTTCTTC	CASSQGELAGGSSYNEQFF	TRBD2	NA	TRBJ2-1	TRBV14
TGTGCCAGCAGCTTAAGGTCGGGGGGACAGGCCCCCTATGGCTACACCTTC	CASSLRSGGQAPYGYTF	TRBD1	few	TRBJ1-2	TRBV7-2
TGTGCCAGCAGCACCAGCGGGAGCTCCTACAATGAGCAGTTCTTC	CASSTSGSSYNEQFF	TRBD2	NA	TRBJ2-1	TRBV3-1/TRBV3-2
TGTGCCAGCAGCGTCCCGGGACAGGTTCCAAAGAACACTGAAGCTTTCTTT	CASSVPGQVPKNTEAFF	TRBD1	once	TRBJ1-1	TRBV2
TGTGCCAGCAGTTCCACTAGCGGACGTGAGCAGTTCTTC	CASSSTSGREQFF	TRBD2	NA	TRBJ2-1	TRBV6-5
TGTGCCAGCAGCCAACGTAACCGGGACTACCTCAATGAGCAGTTCTTC	CASSQRNRDYLNEQFF	TRBD2	few	TRBJ2-1	TRBV14
TGCGCCAGCAGATTTGGGACAGGGGGCACCGGGGAGCTGTTTTTT	CASRFGTGGTGELFF	TRBD1	once	TRBJ2-2	TRBV10-2
TGTGCCAGTAGTATAGAGGACAGGGACGGCTACACCTTC	CASSIEDRDGYTF	TRBD1	NA	TRBJ1-2	TRBV19
TGCGCCAGCAGCCAAGACTACGGAGCGGGACAGGGGCGAGAAGGCTACACCTTC	CASSQDYGAGQGREGYTF	TRBD1	NA	TRBJ1-2	TRBV4-1
TGTGCCAGTAGTATGAGCTCAAGCGGGAGGGCCGGTAATGAGCAGTTCTTC	CASSMSSSGRAGNEQFF	TRBD2	NA	TRBJ2-1	TRBV19
TGCAGCGTTAACCGGGACAGGGTCACTGAAGCTTTCTTT	CSVNRDRVTEAFF	TRBD1	NA	TRBJ1-1	TRBV29-1
TGTGCCAGCAATACCGGGACAGGTATTAATAGTGCAACTAATGAAAAACTGTTTTTT	CASNTGTGINSATNEKLFF	TRBD1	NA	TRBJ1-4	TRBV2